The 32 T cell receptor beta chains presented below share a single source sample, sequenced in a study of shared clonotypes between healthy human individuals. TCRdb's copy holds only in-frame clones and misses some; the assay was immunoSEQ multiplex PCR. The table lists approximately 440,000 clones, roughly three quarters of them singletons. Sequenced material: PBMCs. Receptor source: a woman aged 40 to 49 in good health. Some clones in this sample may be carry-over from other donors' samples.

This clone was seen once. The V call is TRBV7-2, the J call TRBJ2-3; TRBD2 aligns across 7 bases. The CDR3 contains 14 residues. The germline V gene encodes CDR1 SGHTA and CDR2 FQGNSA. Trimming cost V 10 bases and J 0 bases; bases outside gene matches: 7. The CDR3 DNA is TGTGCCACCACGGGAGGCTTTAGCACAGATACGCAGTATTTT. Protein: CATTGGFSTDTQYF.

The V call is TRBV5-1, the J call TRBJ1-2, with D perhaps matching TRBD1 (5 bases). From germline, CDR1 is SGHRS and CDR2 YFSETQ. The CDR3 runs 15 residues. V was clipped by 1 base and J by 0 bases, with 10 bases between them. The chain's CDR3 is CASSLRSTANYGYTF. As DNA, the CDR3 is TGCGCCAGCAGCTTGAGATCGACAGCTAACTATGGCTACACCTTC.

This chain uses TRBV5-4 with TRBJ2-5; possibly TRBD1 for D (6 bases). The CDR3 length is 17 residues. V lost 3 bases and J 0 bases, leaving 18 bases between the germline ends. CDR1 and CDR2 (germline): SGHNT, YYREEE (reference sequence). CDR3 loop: CASSSNPGTRYQETQYF. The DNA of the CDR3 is TGTGCCAGCAGCTCCAACCCCGGGACAAGGTACCAAGAGACCCAGTACTTC.

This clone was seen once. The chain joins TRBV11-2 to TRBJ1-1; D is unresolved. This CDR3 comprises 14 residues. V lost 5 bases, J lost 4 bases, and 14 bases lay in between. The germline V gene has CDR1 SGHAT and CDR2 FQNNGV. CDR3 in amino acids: CASSQGPHSTEAFF. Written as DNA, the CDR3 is TGTGCCAGCAGCCAAGGACCCCATAGCACTGAAGCTTTCTTT.

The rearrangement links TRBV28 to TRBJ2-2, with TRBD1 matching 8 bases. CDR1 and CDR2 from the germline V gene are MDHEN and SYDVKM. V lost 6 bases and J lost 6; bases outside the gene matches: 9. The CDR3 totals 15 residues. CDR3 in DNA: TGTGCCAGCAGGCAGGGGGCGGTAGTGTCCGGGGAGCTGTTTTTT. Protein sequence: CASRQGAVVSGELFF.

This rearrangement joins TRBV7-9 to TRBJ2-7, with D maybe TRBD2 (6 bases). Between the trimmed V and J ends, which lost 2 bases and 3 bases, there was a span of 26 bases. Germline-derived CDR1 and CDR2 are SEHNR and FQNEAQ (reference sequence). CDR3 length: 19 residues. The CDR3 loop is CASSLFPTAASARGYEQYF. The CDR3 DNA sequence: TGTGCCAGCAGCTTATTTCCGACCGCTGCTAGCGCGAGGGGCTACGAGCAGTACTTC.

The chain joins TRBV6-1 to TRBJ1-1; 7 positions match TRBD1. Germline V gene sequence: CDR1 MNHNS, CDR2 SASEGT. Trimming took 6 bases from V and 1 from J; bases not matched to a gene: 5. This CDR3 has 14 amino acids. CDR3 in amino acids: CASRSTGWNTEAFF. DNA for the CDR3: TGTGCCAGCAGATCGACAGGGTGGAACACTGAAGCTTTCTTT.

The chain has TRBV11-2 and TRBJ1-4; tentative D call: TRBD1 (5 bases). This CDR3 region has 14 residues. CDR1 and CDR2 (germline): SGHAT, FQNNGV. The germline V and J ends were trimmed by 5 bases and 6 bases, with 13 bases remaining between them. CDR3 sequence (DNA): TGTGCCAGCAGCGCCCAGGGAGGACATGAAAAACTGTTTTTT. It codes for CASSAQGGHEKLFF. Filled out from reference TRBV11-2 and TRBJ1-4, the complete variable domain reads EAGVAQSPRYKIIEKRQSVAFWCNPISGHATLYWYQQILGQGPKLLIQFQNNGVVDDSQLPKDRFSAERLKGVDSTLKIQPAKLEDSAVYLCASSAQGGHEKLFFGSGTQLSVL.

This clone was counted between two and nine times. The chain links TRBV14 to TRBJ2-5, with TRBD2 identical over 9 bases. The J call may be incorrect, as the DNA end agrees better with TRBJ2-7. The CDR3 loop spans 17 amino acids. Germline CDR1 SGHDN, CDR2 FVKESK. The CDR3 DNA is TGTGCCAGCAGCCAAGAAGAAAGGGCTAGCGGGACCTACGAGCAGTACTTC. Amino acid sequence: CASSQEERASGTYEQYF.

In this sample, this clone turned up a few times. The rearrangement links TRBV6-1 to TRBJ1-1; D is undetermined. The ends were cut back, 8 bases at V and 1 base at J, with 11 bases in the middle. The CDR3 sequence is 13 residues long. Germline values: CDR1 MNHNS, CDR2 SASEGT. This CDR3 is CASSSAENTEAFF. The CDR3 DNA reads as TGTGCCAGCTCCTCAGCCGAGAACACTGAAGCTTTCTTT.

CDR3 bases: TGTGCCAGCAGCCTTGCAGCGGGGGCAGAGAACACTGAAGCTTTCTTT. As protein: CASSLAAGAENTEAFF. The genes are TRBV7-3 and TRBJ1-1, with D perhaps TRBD1 (6 bases). V was shortened by 5 bases and J by 1 base, with 17 bases between the two germline ends. The CDR3 extends over 16 amino acids. Germline assignment: CDR1 SGHTA and CDR2 FQGTGA.

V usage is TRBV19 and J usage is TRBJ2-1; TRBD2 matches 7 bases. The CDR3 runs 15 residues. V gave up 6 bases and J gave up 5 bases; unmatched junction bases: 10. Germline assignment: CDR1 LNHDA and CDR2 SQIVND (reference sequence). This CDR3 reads CASRPQAGQNNEQFF. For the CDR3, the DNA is TGTGCCAGTAGACCCCAAGCGGGGCAAAACAATGAGCAGTTCTTC.

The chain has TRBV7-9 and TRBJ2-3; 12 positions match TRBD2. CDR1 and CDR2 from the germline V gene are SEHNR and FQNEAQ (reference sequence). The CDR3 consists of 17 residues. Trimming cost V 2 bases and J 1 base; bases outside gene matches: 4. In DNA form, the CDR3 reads TGTGCCAGCAGCTTACTAGCGGGAGGGCCTGGCACAGATACGCAGTATTTT. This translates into CASSLLAGGPGTDTQYF.

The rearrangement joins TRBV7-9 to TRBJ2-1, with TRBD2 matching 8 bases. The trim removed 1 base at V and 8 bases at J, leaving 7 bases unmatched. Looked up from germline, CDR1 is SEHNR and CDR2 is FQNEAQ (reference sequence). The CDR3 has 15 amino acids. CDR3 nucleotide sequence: TGTGCCAGCAGCTTAGTCCTAGCGGGTCTCTATGAGCAGTTCTTC. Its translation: CASSLVLAGLYEQFF. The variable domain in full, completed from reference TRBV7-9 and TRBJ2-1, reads DTGVSQNPRHKITKRGQNVTFRCDPISEHNRLYWYRQTLGQGPEFLTYFQNEAQLEKSRLLSDRFSAERPKGSFSTLEIQRTEQGDSAMYLCASSLVLAGLYEQFFGPGTRLTVL.

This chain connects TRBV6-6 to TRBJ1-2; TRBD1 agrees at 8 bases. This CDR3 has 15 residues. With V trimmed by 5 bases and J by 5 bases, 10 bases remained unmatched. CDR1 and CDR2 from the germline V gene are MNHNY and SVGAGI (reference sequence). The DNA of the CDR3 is TGTGCCAGCAGTAAAGAGGACAGGGTCGCTTATGGCTACACCTTC. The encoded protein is CASSKEDRVAYGYTF.

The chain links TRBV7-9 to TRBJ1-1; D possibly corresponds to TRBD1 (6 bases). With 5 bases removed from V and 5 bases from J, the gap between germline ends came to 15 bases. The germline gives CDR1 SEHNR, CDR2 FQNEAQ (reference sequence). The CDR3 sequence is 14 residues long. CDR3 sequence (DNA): TGTGCCAGCAGCGCTCAGGGGAGTGGGACTGAAGCTTTCTTT. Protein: CASSAQGSGTEAFF.

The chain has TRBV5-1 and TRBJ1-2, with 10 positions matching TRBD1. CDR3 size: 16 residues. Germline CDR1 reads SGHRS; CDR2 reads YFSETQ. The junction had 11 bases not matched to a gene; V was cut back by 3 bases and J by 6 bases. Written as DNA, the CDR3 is TGCGCCAGCAGCTGGCCGGAGACAGGGGGCGCGGATGGCTACACCTTC. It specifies CASSWPETGGADGYTF.

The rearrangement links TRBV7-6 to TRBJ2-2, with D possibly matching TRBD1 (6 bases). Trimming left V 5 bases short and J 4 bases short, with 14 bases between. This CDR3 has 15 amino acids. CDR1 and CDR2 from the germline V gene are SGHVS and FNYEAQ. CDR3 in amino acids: CASSDPGTSTGELFF. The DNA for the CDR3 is TGTGCCAGCAGCGACCCCGGGACAAGCACCGGGGAGCTGTTTTTT.

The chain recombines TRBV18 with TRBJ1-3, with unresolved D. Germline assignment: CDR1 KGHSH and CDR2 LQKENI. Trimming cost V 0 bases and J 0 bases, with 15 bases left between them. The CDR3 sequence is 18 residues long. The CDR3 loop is CASSPPYLFGYSGNTIYF. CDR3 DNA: TGTGCCAGCTCACCACCGTATCTGTTCGGGTACTCTGGAAACACCATATATTTT.

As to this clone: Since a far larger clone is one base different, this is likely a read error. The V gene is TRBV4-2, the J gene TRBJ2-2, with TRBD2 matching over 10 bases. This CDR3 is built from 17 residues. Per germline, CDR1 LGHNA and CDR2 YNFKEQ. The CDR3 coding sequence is TGTACCAGCAGCCAAGAAGGACCAGCGGGAGGGCCCGGGGAGCTGTTTTTT. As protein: CTSSQEGPAGGPGELFF.

CDR3 DNA sequence: TGTGCCATCAGTGAGGGGGTACAGGGGACTGAAGCTTTCTTT. Its translation is CAISEGVQGTEAFF. This chain links TRBV10-3 with TRBJ1-1; TRBD1 aligns across 7 bases. Germline V CDR1 and CDR2: ENHRY, SYGVKD. The V segment lost 2 bases and the J segment 5 bases; nucleotides outside the gene matches: 5. The CDR3 consists of 14 residues.

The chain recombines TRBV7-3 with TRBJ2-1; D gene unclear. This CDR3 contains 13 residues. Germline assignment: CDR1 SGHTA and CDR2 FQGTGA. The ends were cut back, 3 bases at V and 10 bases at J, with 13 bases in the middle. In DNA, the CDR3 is TGTGCCAGCAGCTTCCGGGCCGACCGCGAGCAGTTCTTC. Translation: CASSFRADREQFF.

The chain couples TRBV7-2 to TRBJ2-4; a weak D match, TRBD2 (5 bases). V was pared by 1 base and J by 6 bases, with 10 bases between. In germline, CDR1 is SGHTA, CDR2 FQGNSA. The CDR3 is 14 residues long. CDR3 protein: CASSLGAGLNIQYF. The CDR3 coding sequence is TGTGCCAGCAGCTTAGGAGCAGGACTAAACATTCAGTACTTC.

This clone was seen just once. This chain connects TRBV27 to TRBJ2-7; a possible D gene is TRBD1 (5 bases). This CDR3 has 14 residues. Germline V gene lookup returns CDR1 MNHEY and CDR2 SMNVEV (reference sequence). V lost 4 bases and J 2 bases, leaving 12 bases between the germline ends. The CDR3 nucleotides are TGTGCCAGCAGTTACAGGCCCTTGGCCTACGAGCAGTACTTC. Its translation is CASSYRPLAYEQYF.

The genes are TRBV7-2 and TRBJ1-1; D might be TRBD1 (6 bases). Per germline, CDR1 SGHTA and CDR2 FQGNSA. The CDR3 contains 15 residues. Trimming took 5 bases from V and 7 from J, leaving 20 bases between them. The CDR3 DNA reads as TGTGCCAGCAGCCCCCAGAGGACAGCTACCAATGAAGCTTTCTTT. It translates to CASSPQRTATNEAFF. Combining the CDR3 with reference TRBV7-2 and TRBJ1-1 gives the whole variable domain GAGVSQSPSNKVTEKGKDVELRCDPISGHTALYWYRQSLGQGLEFLIYFQGNSAPDKSGLPSDRFSAERTGGSVSTLTIQRTQQEDSAVYLCASSPQRTATNEAFFGQGTRLTVV.

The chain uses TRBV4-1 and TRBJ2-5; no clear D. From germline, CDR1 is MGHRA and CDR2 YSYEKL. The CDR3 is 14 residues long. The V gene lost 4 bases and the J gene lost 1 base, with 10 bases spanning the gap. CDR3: CASSPYQSQETQYF. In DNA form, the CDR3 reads TGCGCCAGCAGCCCGTACCAAAGCCAAGAGACCCAGTACTTC.

CDR3 in amino acids: CASSWTSGGQETQYF. The CDR3 nucleotides are TGTGCCAGCAGTTGGACTAGCGGGGGACAAGAGACCCAGTACTTC. This chain joins TRBV6-6 and TRBJ2-5, with 13 bases identical to TRBD2. Trimming cost V 4 bases and J 2 bases; bases outside gene matches: 1. Germline CDR1 is MNHNY and CDR2 is SVGAGI (reference sequence). The CDR3 spans 15 residues.

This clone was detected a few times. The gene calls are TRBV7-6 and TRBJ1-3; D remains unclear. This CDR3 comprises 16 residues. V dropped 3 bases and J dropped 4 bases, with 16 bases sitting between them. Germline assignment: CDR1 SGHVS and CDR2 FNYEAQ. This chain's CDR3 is CASSLRVAGPGNTIYF. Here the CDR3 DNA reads TGTGCCAGCAGCTTGAGGGTAGCAGGACCCGGAAACACCATATATTTT.

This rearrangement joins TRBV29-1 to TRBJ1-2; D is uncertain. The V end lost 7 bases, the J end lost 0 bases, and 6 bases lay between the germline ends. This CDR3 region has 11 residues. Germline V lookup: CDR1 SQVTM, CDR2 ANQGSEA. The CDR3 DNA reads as TGCAGCGGATGGACTAACTATGGCTACACCTTC. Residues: CSGWTNYGYTF.

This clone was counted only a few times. This CDR3 is CASTPGTPRNQPQHF. Here the CDR3 DNA reads TGTGCCAGCACCCCCGGGACACCGAGAAATCAGCCCCAGCATTTT. The chain links TRBV28 to TRBJ1-5; tentative D call: TRBD1 (6 bases). Germline V gives CDR1 MDHEN, CDR2 SYDVKM. The CDR3 is made up of 15 amino acids. The ends were cut back, 7 bases at V and 4 bases at J, with 17 bases in the middle.

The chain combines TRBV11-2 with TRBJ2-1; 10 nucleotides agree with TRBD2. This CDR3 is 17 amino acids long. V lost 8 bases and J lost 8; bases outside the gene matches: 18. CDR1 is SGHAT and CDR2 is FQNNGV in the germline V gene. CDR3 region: CASHPQAGGPLAHEQFF. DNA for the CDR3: TGTGCCAGCCACCCCCAAGCGGGAGGGCCATTAGCCCATGAGCAGTTCTTC. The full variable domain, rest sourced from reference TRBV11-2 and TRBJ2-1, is EAGVAQSPRYKIIEKRQSVAFWCNPISGHATLYWYQQILGQGPKLLIQFQNNGVVDDSQLPKDRFSAERLKGVDSTLKIQPAKLEDSAVYLCASHPQAGGPLAHEQFFGPGTRLTVL.

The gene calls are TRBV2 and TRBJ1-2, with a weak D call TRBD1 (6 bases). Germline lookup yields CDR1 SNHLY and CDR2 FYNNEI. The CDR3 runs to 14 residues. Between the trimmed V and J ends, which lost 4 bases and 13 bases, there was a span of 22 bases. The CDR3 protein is CASSATGGAAEATF. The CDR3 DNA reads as TGTGCCAGCAGTGCCACTGGGGGGGCAGCCGAAGCCACCTTC. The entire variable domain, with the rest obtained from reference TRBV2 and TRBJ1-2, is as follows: EPEVTQTPSHQVTQMGQEVILRCVPISNHLYFYWYRQILGQKVEFLVSFYNNEISEKSEIFDDQFSVERPDGSNFTLKIRSTKLEDSAMYFCASSATGGAAEATFGSGTRLTVV.